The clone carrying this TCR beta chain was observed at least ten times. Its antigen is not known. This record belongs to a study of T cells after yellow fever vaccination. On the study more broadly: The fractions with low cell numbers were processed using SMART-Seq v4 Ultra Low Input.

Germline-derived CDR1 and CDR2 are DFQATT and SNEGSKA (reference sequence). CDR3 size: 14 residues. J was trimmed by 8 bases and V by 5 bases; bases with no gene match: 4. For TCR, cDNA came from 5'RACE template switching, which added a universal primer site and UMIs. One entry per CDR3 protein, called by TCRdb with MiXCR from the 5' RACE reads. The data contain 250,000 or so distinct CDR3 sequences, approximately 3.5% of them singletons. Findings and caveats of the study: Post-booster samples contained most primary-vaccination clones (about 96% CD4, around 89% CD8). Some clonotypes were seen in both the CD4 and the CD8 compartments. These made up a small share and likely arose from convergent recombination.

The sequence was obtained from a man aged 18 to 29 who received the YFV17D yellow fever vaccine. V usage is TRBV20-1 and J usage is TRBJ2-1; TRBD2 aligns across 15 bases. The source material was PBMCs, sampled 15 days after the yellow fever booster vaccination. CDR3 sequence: CSAWTSGGADEQFF. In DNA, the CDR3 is TGCAGTGCTTGGACTAGCGGGGGGGCGGATGAGCAGTTCTTC.